These 32 T cell receptor beta chains came from one sample sequenced in a study of CD8 T cells in Susac syndrome. RNA totalling 0.5 to 1 ug underwent reverse transcription with random hexamers. TCRdb analysed the immunoSEQ multiplex PCR reads with MiXCR anew, one entry per CDR3 protein. This table holds 140,000 or so distinct CDR3 sequences, approximately 96% found once. The sequenced material came from CD4+ T cells from PBMCs. The receptors shown here come from a human donor with multiple sclerosis.

The chain joins TRBV20-1 to TRBJ2-1; maybe TRBD1 (7 bases). Germline V gene sequence: CDR1 DFQATT, CDR2 SNEGSKA (reference sequence). Trimming shortened V by 5 bases and J by 6 bases, and 17 bases separated the two germline ends. The CDR3 is 14 residues long. The DNA of the CDR3 is TGCAGTGCTTCCAATAGACAGGGAGGCAATGAGCAGTTCTTC. Protein sequence: CSASNRQGGNEQFF.

This clonotype appeared once. The J gene is TRBJ2-1, the V gene TRBV29-1; no reliable D call. This CDR3 has 11 residues. Germline assignment: CDR1 SQVTM and CDR2 ANQGSEA. V was clipped by 3 bases and J by 6 bases, with 6 bases between them. The CDR3, as DNA: TGCAGCGTTGAGGGGATCAATGAGCAGTTCTTC. This sequence encodes CSVEGINEQFF.

This chain connects TRBV5-6 to TRBJ1-1, with D perhaps matching TRBD1 (6 bases). Germline loops: CDR1 SGHDT, CDR2 YYEEEE. V dropped 6 bases and J dropped 8 bases, with 17 bases sitting between them. This CDR3 contains 13 residues. CDR3 protein: CASTNLDRPEAFF. The CDR3 DNA reads TGTGCCAGCACCAACTTGGACAGACCCGAAGCTTTCTTT.

V is TRBV7-2 and J is TRBJ2-7; D gene uncertain. The CDR3 consists of 11 residues. CDR1 SGHTA and CDR2 FQGNSA come from the germline V gene. Trimming removed 6 bases at V and 3 bases at J, with 6 bases between. The CDR3 DNA sequence: TGTGCCAGCAGAGGCGGCTACGAGCAGTACTTC. It codes for CASRGGYEQYF.

This clonotype has a single count. V is TRBV20-1 and J is TRBJ2-2, with TRBD1 identical over 11 bases. Germline V CDR1 and CDR2: DFQATT, SNEGSKA (reference sequence). V trimming: 5 bases; J trimming: 3 bases; junction bases outside the gene matches: 5. CDR3 length: 15 residues. DNA of the CDR3: TGCAGTGCTTGGGACAGGGGGATTCACACCGGGGAGCTGTTTTTT. This codes for CSAWDRGIHTGELFF.

The chain joins TRBV12-3 or TRBV12-4 to TRBJ1-6, with no clear D. The V end was cut by 2 bases, the J end by 1 base, with 6 bases between. The CDR3 length is 15 residues. CDR3 nucleotides: TGTGCCAGCAGTTTATTGGGATCCTATAATTCACCCCTCCACTTT. This encodes CASSLLGSYNSPLHF.

This rearrangement joins TRBV20-1 to TRBJ2-3; TRBD1 aligns across 7 bases. Germline lookup yields CDR1 DFQATT and CDR2 SNEGSKA (reference sequence). The CDR3 loop spans 15 amino acids. V was clipped by 5 bases and J by 0 bases; unmatched bases: 8. CDR3 sequence: CSALAGTESTDTQYF. The DNA for the CDR3 is TGCAGTGCTCTGGCCGGGACAGAGAGCACAGATACGCAGTATTTT.

The CDR3 bases are TGTGCCTGGGACACGACAGGGCGGAATGAAAAACTGTTTTTT. Translating it yields CAWDTTGRNEKLFF. The chain combines TRBV30 with TRBJ1-4, with 7 bases fitting TRBD1. The junction had 8 bases not matched to a gene; V was cut back by 5 bases and J by 5 bases. CDR1 GTSNPN and CDR2 SVGIG come from the germline V gene (reference sequence). The CDR3 totals 14 residues. The variable domain in full, with the rest retrieved from reference TRBV30 and TRBJ1-4, is SQTIHQWPATLVQPVGSPLSLECTVEGTSNPNLYWYRQAAGRGLQLLFYSVGIGQISSEVPQNLSASRPQDRQFILSSKKLLLSDSGFYLCAWDTTGRNEKLFFGSGTQLSVL.

The chain is built from TRBV27 and TRBJ2-7; TRBD1 matches at 9 bases. The CDR3 length is 15 residues. CDR1 MNHEY and CDR2 SMNVEV come from the germline V gene (reference sequence). V lost 9 bases, J lost 1 base, and 10 bases stayed unmatched. The CDR3 DNA follows: TGTGCCAGTTCTTCCGCCGGGACAGGGTCCTACGAGCAGTACTTC. Its protein is CASSSAGTGSYEQYF.

The CDR3 protein is CASRRQGWTEAFF. As DNA, the CDR3 is TGTGCCAGCAGGCGACAGGGTTGGACTGAAGCTTTCTTT. The V and J genes are TRBV27 and TRBJ1-1, with 7 bases matching TRBD1. The V gene end was trimmed by 6 bases and the J gene end by 5 bases; junction bases not matched to a gene: 6. CDR1 and CDR2 (germline): MNHEY, SMNVEV (reference sequence). This CDR3 region has 13 residues.

The V gene is TRBV29-1, the J gene TRBJ2-3, with 10 bases lining up with TRBD2. The ends lost 7 bases at V and 6 bases at J; junction bases unmatched: 7. CDR3 length equals 13 residues. CDR1 and CDR2 (germline): SQVTM, ANQGSEA. The CDR3 region has the DNA TGCAGCGGAAGCGGGGGGGCCATTGATACGCAGTATTTT. This codes for CSGSGGAIDTQYF.

The gene calls are TRBV20-1 and TRBJ1-1; D gene ambiguous. The CDR3 spans 12 residues. Trimming removed 6 bases from V and 4 bases from J, with 12 bases in between. CDR1 and CDR2 (germline): DFQATT, SNEGSKA (reference sequence). CDR3 in amino acids: CSATRAGTEAFF. CDR3 in DNA: TGCAGTGCGACGAGGGCGGGCACTGAAGCTTTCTTT.

This chain connects TRBV25-1 to TRBJ2-5; a possible D gene is TRBD1 (7 bases). Germline values: CDR1 MGHDK, CDR2 SYGVNS. Deletions cut 1 base from V and 6 bases from J, with 12 bases between. The CDR3 covers 14 residues. The CDR3 loop reads CASSESSGGKTQYF. CDR3 sequence (DNA): TGTGCCAGCAGTGAATCTTCAGGGGGGAAGACCCAGTACTTC.

J is TRBJ1-5 and V is TRBV12-3 or TRBV12-4; possibly TRBD1 for D (6 bases). The CDR3 consists of 15 residues. The ends were cut back, 5 bases at V and 5 bases at J, with 16 bases in the middle. The CDR3 DNA follows: TGTGCCAGCAGTCTCACAGGGTTAGCTTATCAGCCCCAGCATTTT. It translates to CASSLTGLAYQPQHF.

This clonotype was seen more than once but under ten times. CDR3 DNA sequence: TGTGCCAGCAGTTTAGGACGGAACACCGGGGAGCTGTTTTTT. Amino acid sequence: CASSLGRNTGELFF. The chain has TRBV27 and TRBJ2-2, with unresolved D. V gave up 2 bases and J gave up 1 base, with 5 bases separating them. Germline lookup yields CDR1 MNHEY and CDR2 SMNVEV (reference sequence). This CDR3 region has 14 residues.

This clonotype was seen just once. This sequence joins TRBV6-2 or TRBV6-3 and TRBJ1-5; D possibly corresponds to TRBD1 (5 bases). V was cut by 6 bases and J by 5 bases, with 17 bases left in between. Germline CDR1 MNHEY, CDR2 SVGEGT. The CDR3 loop spans 15 amino acids. The CDR3 nucleotides are TGTGCCAGCAGCCCTCTCAGGGTGGCCGATCAGCCCCAGCATTTT. Protein: CASSPLRVADQPQHF.

The V and J genes are TRBV4-2 and TRBJ2-1; 9 bases line up with TRBD1. V shed 3 bases and J 6 bases; nucleotides not matched to a gene: 9. The germline CDR1 and CDR2 sequences are LGHNA and YNFKEQ. There are 16 residues in the CDR3. The CDR3 here is CASSQRTGASLNEQFF. CDR3 coding DNA: TGTGCCAGCAGCCAGCGGACAGGGGCTTCCCTCAATGAGCAGTTCTTC.

This chain joins TRBV20-1 and TRBJ1-5; unclear D gene. This CDR3 spans 15 amino acids. The V gene lost 5 bases and the J gene lost 1 base, with 15 bases spanning the gap. Looked up from germline, CDR1 is DFQATT and CDR2 is SNEGSKA (reference sequence). The CDR3 nucleotides are TGCAGTGCTCTCCGGGGAGGGCAAAGCAATCAGCCCCAGCATTTT. This encodes CSALRGGQSNQPQHF.

The chain joins TRBV4-1 to TRBJ1-4; 7 nucleotides agree with TRBD1. J lost 5 bases, V lost 1 base, and 4 bases had no gene match. Looked up from germline, CDR1 is MGHRA and CDR2 is YSYEKL. This CDR3 is built from 15 residues. The CDR3: CASSQAGQTNEKLFF. CDR3 sequence (DNA): TGCGCCAGCAGCCAAGCGGGACAGACGAATGAAAAACTGTTTTTT.

This clonotype was counted once. Here the CDR3 DNA reads TGTGCCAGCAGCCCGGGACGGAACTGGAACGGGGAGCTGTTTTTT. Translating it yields CASSPGRNWNGELFF. This chain joins TRBV12-3 or TRBV12-4 and TRBJ2-2, with D perhaps TRBD1 or TRBD2 (5 bases each). The CDR3 totals 15 residues. V gave up 6 bases and J gave up 7 bases, with 18 bases separating them.

The gene calls are TRBV9 and TRBJ2-7; tentative D call: TRBD1 (6 bases). Germline V gene lookup returns CDR1 SGDLS and CDR2 YYNGEE. The CDR3 is 14 residues long. Trimming took 0 bases from V and 7 from J, leaving 14 bases between them. The CDR3 protein is CASSVGQGSGEQYF. The CDR3 DNA is TGTGCCAGCAGCGTAGGGCAGGGGTCCGGAGAGCAGTACTTC.

The chain combines TRBV5-1 with TRBJ1-1; tentative D call: TRBD1 (5 bases). With 0 bases removed from V and 1 base from J, the gap between germline ends came to 10 bases. Germline assignment: CDR1 SGHRS and CDR2 YFSETQ. The CDR3 is 15 amino acids. CDR3 nucleotides: TGCGCCAGCAGCTTGGTGGGGGACGAGAACACTGAAGCTTTCTTT. Its translation: CASSLVGDENTEAFF.

This clonotype has a handful of counts. J is TRBJ1-5 and V is TRBV3-1; D unclear. V gave up 6 bases and J gave up 1 base, with 10 bases separating them. The CDR3 runs to 14 residues. Germline CDR1 is LGHDT and CDR2 is YNNKEL (reference sequence). The CDR3 nucleotides are TGTGCCAGCAGTCAAACCGGAAGCAATCAGCCCCAGCATTTT. As protein: CASSQTGSNQPQHF.

V usage is TRBV29-1 and J usage is TRBJ1-1; TRBD1 is a possible D gene (6 bases). Germline V CDR1 and CDR2: SQVTM, ANQGSEA. CDR3 length: 13 amino acids. The V gene lost 6 bases and the J gene lost 0 bases, with 11 bases spanning the gap. The CDR3 spells CSVDQGMNTEAFF. CDR3 bases: TGCAGCGTCGATCAGGGGATGAACACTGAAGCTTTCTTT.

V is TRBV7-2 and J is TRBJ1-1; tentative D call: TRBD1 (6 bases). Looked up from germline, CDR1 is SGHTA and CDR2 is FQGNSA. The CDR3 sequence is 14 residues long. Trimming cost V 6 bases and J 0 bases, with 11 bases left between them. This chain's CDR3 is CASRGGRVNTEAFF. CDR3 nucleotide sequence: TGTGCCAGCAGGGGGGGCAGGGTGAACACTGAAGCTTTCTTT.

V gene TRBV28 combines with J gene TRBJ2-7; the D gene is possibly TRBD1 (6 bases). Germline CDR1 is MDHEN and CDR2 is SYDVKM. With 6 bases removed from V and 6 bases from J, the gap between germline ends came to 21 bases. The CDR3 has 15 residues. For the CDR3, the DNA is TGTGCCAGCAGCTCTCTTGGGGCAGGGGCAGCCGAGCAGTACTTC. Translated, it gives CASSSLGAGAAEQYF.

The CDR3: CASSLTGWGTGELFF. CDR3 nucleotide sequence: TGTGCCAGCAGCCTGACGGGGTGGGGCACCGGGGAGCTGTTTTTT. The chain joins TRBV5-6 to TRBJ2-2; TRBD2 might be the D (5 bases). The CDR3 has 15 amino acids. Germline values: CDR1 SGHDT, CDR2 YYEEEE. Trimming removed 4 bases from V and 4 bases from J, with 14 bases in between.

V is TRBV19 and J is TRBJ1-4; D not resolved. V dropped 5 bases and J dropped 8 bases, with 21 bases sitting between them. The germline gives CDR1 LNHDA, CDR2 SQIVND (reference sequence). CDR3 length: 16 residues. Here the CDR3 DNA reads TGTGCCAGTAGTTCCCGGGTGAAGGGAGGAGGCGAAAAACTGTTTTTT. Translating it yields CASSSRVKGGGEKLFF.

The chain links TRBV9 to TRBJ2-5, with TRBD1 matching over 8 bases. This CDR3 has 15 residues. V lost 0 bases and J lost 2; bases outside the gene matches: 3. Germline-derived CDR1 and CDR2 are SGDLS and YYNGEE. CDR3 residues: CASSVDDRGQETQYF. The CDR3 DNA is TGTGCCAGCAGCGTAGACGACAGGGGACAAGAGACCCAGTACTTC.

This rearrangement joins TRBV3-1 to TRBJ1-2; tentatively, D is TRBD1 (5 bases). Germline V gene data show CDR1 as LGHDT and CDR2 as YNNKEL (reference sequence). The CDR3 runs 15 residues. V was clipped by 1 base and J by 2 bases, with 11 bases between them. The CDR3 coding sequence is TGTGCCAGCAGCCAAGCCGGGGGGGGAAACTATGGCTACACCTTC. Its translation is CASSQAGGGNYGYTF.

The CDR3 coding sequence is TGTGCCAGCAGTTATGAGGGACAGGGGAACACTGAAGCTTTCTTT. It encodes CASSYEGQGNTEAFF. The chain is built from TRBV6-6 and TRBJ1-1; 9 nucleotides align to TRBD1. V trimming: 3 bases; J trimming: 1 base; junction bases outside the gene matches: 3. The germline V gene has CDR1 MNHNY and CDR2 SVGAGI (reference sequence). The CDR3 has 15 residues.

The rearrangement joins TRBV9 to TRBJ2-7; TRBD1 agrees at 7 bases. V lost 2 bases to trimming and J lost 2 bases; unmatched junction nucleotides: 4. CDR3 length equals 14 residues. Germline V gene sequence: CDR1 SGDLS, CDR2 YYNGEE. DNA of the CDR3: TGTGCCAGCAGCGTTACAGGGGTCCCCTACGAGCAGTACTTC. It yields the protein CASSVTGVPYEQYF.